A selection of T cell receptor beta chains follows, all from one sample in a study of regulatory T cells in long-lasting Graves disease. A single record per CDR3 protein comes from TCRdb applying MiXCR to the multiplex PCR reads. This table has fewer than 400,000 distinct CDR3 sequences, 18% appearing once. Source: peripheral blood mononuclear cells (PBMCs), taken at new diagnosis, from a patient treated with antithyroid drugs. Receptor source: a female donor with Graves disease. Each CDR3 is given with its conserved first and last residue. The D gene is left open where the match is weak. Size tells how often a clone was seen (once, few, many) or the class of an expanded clone, and some rows leave it out.

clone_size j_call v_call d_call cdr3_nt cdr3_aa
many TRBJ2-7 TRBV28 . TGTGCCAGCAGTTTCCCCCCTAACTACGAGCAGTACTTC CASSFPPNYEQYF
few TRBJ2-5 TRBV2 TRBD2 TGCGCCAGCAGCCAAGGTCGAATGGGCGGGAGGGTCCAAGAGACCCAGTACTTC CASSQGRMGGRVQETQYF
. TRBJ1-6 TRBV28 . TGTGCCGCCCGGGGCGGGGGTTGGGACTATAATTCACCCCTCCACTTT CAARGGGWDYNSPLHF
. TRBJ1-2 TRBV10-3 . TGTGCCATCAAGACTTCGGGGTATGGCTACACCTTC CAIKTSGYGYTF
. TRBJ2-2 TRBV9 . TGTGCCAGCAGCGTAGGACTAAAGACAGGCCGGAGCACCGGGGAGCTGTTTTTT CASSVGLKTGRSTGELFF
many TRBJ1-1 TRBV6-2/TRBV6-3 . TGTGCCAGCAGTTACAGCCGAGACGGGGGCTCTGAAGCTTTCTTT CASSYSRDGGSEAFF
many TRBJ2-5 TRBV20-1 . TGCAGTGCTAGAGCTCCGTCACGCGTGGAGACCCAGTACTTC CSARAPSRVETQYF
. TRBJ2-1 TRBV20-1 TRBD2 TGCAGTGCAGGAACGACTAGCGCGAACAATGAGCAGTTCTTC CSAGTTSANNEQFF
many TRBJ2-4 TRBV28 . TGTGCCAGCAGCCCCGGACCGAATACCAAAAACATTCAGTACTTC CASSPGPNTKNIQYF
many TRBJ1-2 TRBV10-3 . TGTGCCATCAGTGACGGGCAGGGGTATGGCTACACCTTC CAISDGQGYGYTF
once TRBJ2-7 TRBV27 TRBD1 TGTGCCAGCAGTTTATCCTACCTCTCAGGGGGCCTGCTCGAGCAGTACTTC CASSLSYLSGGLLEQYF
many TRBJ2-7 TRBV12-5 . TGTGCTAGTGGCCCCGGGGTAAGGGGTGAATCCCTCTACGAGCAGTACTTC CASGPGVRGESLYEQYF
many TRBJ1-6 TRBV9 . TGTGCCAGCAGTTCATCCGGGGATCGATCACCCCTCCACTTT CASSSSGDRSPLHF
. TRBJ1-4 TRBV27 TRBD1 TGTGCCAGCAGCTTCTCCCTGGGACAGTCTAATGAAAAACTGTTTTTT CASSFSLGQSNEKLFF
many TRBJ1-1 TRBV28 . TGTGCCAGCAGTTTGGGTCCCCGGGGGGTGAACACTGAAGCTTTCTTT CASSLGPRGVNTEAFF
. TRBJ2-7 TRBV28 . TGTGCCAGCAGAGAACGCCCCCGGGGTGGAGACGAGCAGTACTTC CASRERPRGGDEQYF
. TRBJ2-7 TRBV28 TRBD1 TGTGCCAGCAAGGTTCTCGGGACAGTTGACTACGAGCAGTACTTC CASKVLGTVDYEQYF
many TRBJ2-5 TRBV6-1 . TGTGCCAGCGCCATCGATAGCGGCCCCCTGGCAGAGACCCAGTACTTC CASAIDSGPLAETQYF
many TRBJ2-3 TRBV10-3 TRBD2 TGTGCCATCAGTCAGGAGCTCCCCGGGAGAAGACTAGCGGACCGATCGAACACAGATACGCAGTATTTT CAISQELPGRRLADRSNTDTQYF
many TRBJ2-2 TRBV5-4 . TGTGCCAGCAGCTTACCGGACGGAGTCACCGGGGAGCTGTTTTTT CASSLPDGVTGELFF